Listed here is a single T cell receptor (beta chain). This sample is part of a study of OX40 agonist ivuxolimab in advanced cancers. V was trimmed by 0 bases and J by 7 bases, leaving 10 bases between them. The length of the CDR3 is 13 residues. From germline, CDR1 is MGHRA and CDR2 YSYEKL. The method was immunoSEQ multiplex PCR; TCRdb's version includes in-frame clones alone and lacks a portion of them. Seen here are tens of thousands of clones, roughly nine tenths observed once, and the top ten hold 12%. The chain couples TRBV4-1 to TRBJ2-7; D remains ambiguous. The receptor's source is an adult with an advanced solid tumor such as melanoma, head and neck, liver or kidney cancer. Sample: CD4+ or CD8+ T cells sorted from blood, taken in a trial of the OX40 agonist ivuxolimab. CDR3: CASSQEVSDEQYF. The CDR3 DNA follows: TGCGCCAGCAGCCAAGAGGTGTCCGATGAGCAGTACTTC.